The present entry profiles one T cell receptor beta chain with its context. The data were taken from a study of blood T cells in healthy people across ages. CDR1 SGHTA and CDR2 FQGNSA come from the germline V gene. The CDR3 is 16 amino acids. The V segment lost 5 bases and the J segment 0 bases; nucleotides outside the gene matches: 7. A J-beta primer mix and a sample-barcoded 5' primer were used in a second PCR of roughly 6 to 11 cycles. MiXCR, run by TCRdb on the 5' RACE reads, gives a single entry per CDR3 protein. The table shows 1.8 million or so distinct CDR3 sequences, with 35% to 50% occurring only once.

J is TRBJ2-4 and V is TRBV7-2; 7 bases agree with TRBD1. The material sequenced was blood. This receptor was taken from a human donor in good health. In nucleotides, the CDR3 is TGTGCCAGCAGCGGCAGGACAGGAATAGCCAAAAACATTCAGTACTTC. Translated: CASSGRTGIAKNIQYF.